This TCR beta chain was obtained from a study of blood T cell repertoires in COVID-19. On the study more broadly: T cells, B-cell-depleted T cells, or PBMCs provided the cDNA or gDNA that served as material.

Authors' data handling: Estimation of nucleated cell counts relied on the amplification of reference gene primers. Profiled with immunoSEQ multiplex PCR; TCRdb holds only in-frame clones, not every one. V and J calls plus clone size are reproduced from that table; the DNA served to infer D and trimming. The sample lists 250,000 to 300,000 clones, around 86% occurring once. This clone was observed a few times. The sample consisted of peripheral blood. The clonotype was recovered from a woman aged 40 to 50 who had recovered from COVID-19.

CDR3 nucleotide sequence: TGTGCCAGCAGCTTAGGCCTAGGACAGAATGGCTACACCTTC. Protein: CASSLGLGQNGYTF. The chain uses TRBV13 and TRBJ1-2, with TRBD1 as a possible D gene (6 bases). Germline CDR1 reads PRHDT; CDR2 reads FYEKMQ (reference sequence). The CDR3 spans 14 residues. Trimming removed 0 bases from V and 6 bases from J, with 11 bases in between.